The clone carrying this T cell receptor (beta chain) has at least ten counts. Its matching antigen is unknown. Per the original data handling: The study's classifier, a distant-metastasis tool for papillary thyroid cancer, was built using CDR3 differences across clinicopathological groups. TCRdb reanalyzed the PCR reads with MiXCR. The V and J calls and clone size come from TCRdb's table, not from the authors' own analysis. The table records tens of thousands of clones, about 13% of them present only once. The sample belongs to a study of metastatic and nonmetastatic thyroid tumors. At the level of the study: Samples came from malignant and benign thyroid patients, and repertoires were compared across blood and tumor or nodule tissue. The study, taken as a whole, reports: The reported finding was significantly higher TCR beta diversity in malignant thyroid tumors relative to benign nodules, in blood and tumor.

Not a single patient had been given any form of treatment at any point before undergoing thyroid surgery. The receptor's source is a female donor with papillary thyroid cancer or a benign thyroid nodule (not recorded which). Some clones in this sample may be carry-over from other donors' samples. Sequenced input: blood.

CDR3 residues: CAIKRLAGGLNEQFF. In DNA, the CDR3 is TGTGCCATCAAGAGGCTAGCGGGAGGCCTCAATGAGCAGTTCTTC. The J gene is TRBJ2-1, the V gene TRBV10-3, with 11 bases fitting TRBD2. After removal of 7 bases from V and 6 bases from J, the junction contained 8 bases not matched to a gene. CDR1 ENHRY and CDR2 SYGVKD come from the germline V gene. This CDR3 contains 15 residues.